Shown below are 20 T cell receptor beta chains from a single sample sequenced in a study of blood T cells in healthy people across ages. Together with a sample-barcoded 5' primer, a J-beta primer mix was included in a second PCR lasting about 6 to 11 cycles. TCRdb processed the 5' RACE reads anew with MiXCR; each CDR3 protein has one entry. The sample holds approximately 1.5 million distinct CDR3 sequences; roughly a third are singletons and the top ten take 11%. The sequencing input was blood. These receptors all stem from a woman aged 30 to 39 in good health.

The gene calls are TRBV29-1 and TRBJ2-4; tentative D call: TRBD1 (5 bases). Judging by the DNA end, TRBJ2-7 fits better; the J call may be wrong. Germline V gives CDR1 SQVTM, CDR2 ANQGSEA. This CDR3 region has 12 residues. In nucleotides, the CDR3 is TGCAGCGTTGGCTCAGGGTTCCACGAGCAGTACTTC. It specifies CSVGSGFHEQYF.

V gene TRBV20-1 combines with J gene TRBJ2-3, with 10 nucleotides matching TRBD1. Germline CDR1 reads DFQATT; CDR2 reads SNEGSKA (reference sequence). The CDR3 is 16 residues long. J lost 4 bases, V lost 3 bases, and 10 bases had no gene match. CDR3 protein: CSARKMTGGRADTQYF. In DNA, the CDR3 is TGCAGTGCTAGGAAGATGACAGGGGGCAGGGCAGATACGCAGTATTTT.

The gene calls are TRBV27 and TRBJ2-1; TRBD1 matches 9 bases. The CDR3 loop spans 15 amino acids. V lost 5 bases and J lost 7; bases outside the gene matches: 9. Per germline, CDR1 MNHEY and CDR2 SMNVEV (reference sequence). CDR3 residues: CASSAYRDRVNEQFF. The DNA of the CDR3 is TGTGCCAGCAGTGCGTACCGGGACAGGGTAAATGAGCAGTTCTTC.

The rearrangement joins TRBV7-9 to TRBJ1-6, with D hard to call. Per the germline V gene, CDR1 is SEHNR and CDR2 is FQNEAQ (reference sequence). Trimming cost V 1 base and J 6 bases, with 10 bases left between them. The CDR3 has 15 amino acids. CDR3 in DNA: TGTGCCAGCAGCTTAGGCCCGGGAGGTAATTCACCCCTCCACTTT. Amino acids: CASSLGPGGNSPLHF.

Regarding this clonotype: The CDR3 end shows no conserved phenylalanine or tryptophan, and so a read error is likely. The CDR3 DNA follows: TGTGCCAGCAGAACCGGGACGGATTTCTACGAGCAGTACTGC. Translating it yields CASRTGTDFYEQYC. The chain employs TRBV28 and TRBJ2-7; TRBD1 or TRBD2 may be the D gene (5 bases each). The germline gives CDR1 MDHEN, CDR2 SYDVKM. V lost 6 bases and J 3 bases, leaving 15 bases between the germline ends. The CDR3 has 14 amino acids.

This clonotype was observed a handful of times. The chain links TRBV28 to TRBJ1-5, with 9 bases identical to TRBD1. The ends lost 6 bases at V and 4 bases at J; junction bases unmatched: 10. The CDR3 extends over 16 amino acids. Germline loops: CDR1 MDHEN, CDR2 SYDVKM. The CDR3 DNA is TGTGCCAGCAGAGCCCCCGGGACAGGGTGGAATCAGCCCCAGCATTTT. Translating it yields CASRAPGTGWNQPQHF. The full variable domain, its missing parts supplied by reference TRBV28 and TRBJ1-5, is DVKVTQSSRYLVKRTGEKVFLECVQDMDHENMFWYRQDPGLGLRLIYFSYDVKMKEKGDIPEGYSVSREKKERFSLILESASTNQTSMYLCASRAPGTGWNQPQHFGDGTRLSIL.

This clonotype was recorded a few times. V usage is TRBV6-5 and J usage is TRBJ2-1; 11 nucleotides match TRBD2. CDR1 and CDR2 from the germline V gene are MNHEY and SVGAGI. This CDR3 has 16 amino acids. Trimming removed 7 bases from V and 7 bases from J; junction bases left unmatched: 12. The CDR3 nucleotides are TGTGCCAGCACCAACGGGGGACTAGCGGAGCTTAATGAGCAGTTCTTC. Encoded protein: CASTNGGLAELNEQFF.

The sample holds many counts of this clonotype. J is TRBJ2-3 and V is TRBV4-1, with TRBD2 matching over 11 bases. The CDR3 consists of 18 residues. Losses at the gene ends were 0 bases for V and 2 bases for J; bases not matched to a gene: 7. CDR1 and CDR2 (germline): MGHRA, YSYEKL. The CDR3 here is CASSQDLRLAGNTDTQYF. The DNA of the CDR3 is TGCGCCAGCAGCCAAGATCTTAGACTAGCGGGGAACACAGATACGCAGTATTTT.

The chain recombines TRBV30 with TRBJ1-5, with 7 bases matching TRBD1. Trimming removed 5 bases from V and 7 bases from J; junction bases left unmatched: 8. Germline values: CDR1 GTSNPN, CDR2 SVGIG (reference sequence). This CDR3 contains 13 residues. The CDR3 here is CAWETGLGQPQHF. The CDR3 DNA is TGTGCCTGGGAGACAGGGTTAGGGCAGCCCCAGCATTTT.

The V gene is TRBV20-1, the J gene TRBJ2-7; 13 bases are shared with TRBD2. CDR1 is DFQATT and CDR2 is SNEGSKA in the germline V gene (reference sequence). Trimming took 0 bases from V and 3 from J; bases not matched to a gene: 11. This CDR3 is built from 18 residues. As DNA, the CDR3 is TGCAGTGCTAGAGATGGGGGACTAGCGGGGCGCGAAGGCTACGAGCAGTACTTC. Encoded protein: CSARDGGLAGREGYEQYF.

This clonotype was counted between two and nine times. The V call is TRBV15, the J call TRBJ1-2, with D uncertain. The germline V gene encodes CDR1 LNHNV and CDR2 YYDKDF (reference sequence). Deletions cut 0 bases from V and 7 bases from J, with 12 bases between. The CDR3 contains 14 residues. The CDR3 DNA reads as TGTGCCACCAGCAGAGATTTAACGGGGTTTGGCTACACCTTC. Translated, it gives CATSRDLTGFGYTF.

The DNA of the CDR3 is TGCAGTGCTAGATGGGGCGGACCCTACGAGCAGTACTTC. It is translated as CSARWGGPYEQYF. The gene calls are TRBV20-1 and TRBJ2-7, with a weak D call TRBD1 (5 bases). CDR1 DFQATT and CDR2 SNEGSKA come from the germline V gene (reference sequence). The CDR3 is 13 residues long. V was pared by 2 bases and J by 2 bases, with 10 bases between.

The genes are TRBV20-1 and TRBJ2-3; tentatively, D is TRBD1 (5 bases). This CDR3 has 16 amino acids. Germline V gene lookup returns CDR1 DFQATT and CDR2 SNEGSKA (reference sequence). Trimming pared 0 bases from V and 2 bases from J, leaving 15 bases between. The CDR3 sequence: CSARDRTQGSTDTQYF. CDR3 bases: TGCAGTGCTAGAGATCGGACCCAGGGTTCCACAGATACGCAGTATTTT.

This chain connects TRBV12-3 or TRBV12-4 to TRBJ2-1, with D maybe TRBD2 (6 bases). V gave up 1 base and J gave up 4 bases, with 11 bases separating them. This CDR3 comprises 15 residues. CDR3 DNA sequence: TGTGCCAGCAGTTTAGGACTAGTAGGTTACAATGAGCAGTTCTTC. It specifies CASSLGLVGYNEQFF.

This clonotype was detected only a few times. The rearrangement links TRBV7-9 to TRBJ1-1; D unresolved. In germline, CDR1 is SEHNR, CDR2 FQNEAQ (reference sequence). The CDR3 totals 13 residues. The germline V and J ends were trimmed by 5 bases and 0 bases, with 7 bases remaining between them. Written as DNA, the CDR3 is TGTGCCAGCAGCCCACACATGAACACTGAAGCTTTCTTT. Its translation is CASSPHMNTEAFF.

The CDR3, as DNA: TGCGCCAGCAGCCAAGAACCTGGAGTCGTCTATGGCTACACCTTC. Translation gives CASSQEPGVVYGYTF. The chain couples TRBV4-1 to TRBJ1-2; no reliable D call. This CDR3 comprises 15 residues. V shed 0 bases and J shed 4 bases, with 12 bases lying between them. From germline, CDR1 is MGHRA and CDR2 YSYEKL.

This clonotype was counted only a few times. The chain couples TRBV29-1 to TRBJ2-7; D might be TRBD1 (6 bases). From germline, CDR1 is SQVTM and CDR2 ANQGSEA. V lost 6 bases and J lost 2, with 14 bases in between. The CDR3 has 13 amino acids. The CDR3 is CSVGRDNPYEQYF. The CDR3 region has the DNA TGCAGCGTCGGACGGGACAACCCCTACGAGCAGTACTTC.

This clonotype was recorded many times. This sequence joins TRBV29-1 and TRBJ2-7; D is unresolved. CDR1 is SQVTM, CDR2 ANQGSEA, per germline. This CDR3 has 14 residues. V lost 0 bases and J 7 bases, leaving 16 bases between the germline ends. CDR3 amino acids: CSVEDLPGPGEQYF. The DNA for the CDR3 is TGCAGCGTTGAAGATCTCCCGGGTCCGGGTGAGCAGTACTTC.

This rearrangement joins TRBV20-1 to TRBJ2-5; tentatively, D is TRBD1 (6 bases). Looked up from germline, CDR1 is DFQATT and CDR2 is SNEGSKA (reference sequence). This CDR3 has 15 amino acids. With 0 bases removed from V and 2 bases from J, the gap between germline ends came to 13 bases. The CDR3 sequence is CSAREAGTRQETQYF. In DNA, the CDR3 is TGCAGTGCTAGAGAGGCTGGGACACGACAAGAGACCCAGTACTTC.

At least ten counts were recorded for this clonotype. The rearrangement uses TRBV27 and TRBJ2-5; 7 bases agree with TRBD1. After removal of 2 bases from V and 7 bases from J, the junction contained 4 bases not matched to a gene. This CDR3 spans 13 amino acids. Germline V CDR1 and CDR2: MNHEY, SMNVEV (reference sequence). In DNA form, the CDR3 reads TGTGCCAGCAGTTTAGGACAGGCCAGGACCCAGTACTTC. It encodes CASSLGQARTQYF.